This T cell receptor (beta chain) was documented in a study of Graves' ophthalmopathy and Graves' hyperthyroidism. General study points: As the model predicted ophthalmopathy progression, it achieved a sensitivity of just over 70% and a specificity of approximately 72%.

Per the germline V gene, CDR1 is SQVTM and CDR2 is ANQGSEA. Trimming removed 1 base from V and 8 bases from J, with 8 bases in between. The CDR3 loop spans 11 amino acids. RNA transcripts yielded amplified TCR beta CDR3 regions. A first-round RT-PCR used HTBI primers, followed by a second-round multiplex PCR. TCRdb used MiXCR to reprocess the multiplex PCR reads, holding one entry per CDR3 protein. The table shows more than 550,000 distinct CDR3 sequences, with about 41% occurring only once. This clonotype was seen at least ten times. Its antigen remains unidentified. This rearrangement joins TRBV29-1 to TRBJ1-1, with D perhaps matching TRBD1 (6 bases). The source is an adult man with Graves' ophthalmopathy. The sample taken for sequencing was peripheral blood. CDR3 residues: CSVEGGQEAFF. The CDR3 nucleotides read TGCAGCGTTGAAGGTGGACAGGAAGCTTTCTTT.